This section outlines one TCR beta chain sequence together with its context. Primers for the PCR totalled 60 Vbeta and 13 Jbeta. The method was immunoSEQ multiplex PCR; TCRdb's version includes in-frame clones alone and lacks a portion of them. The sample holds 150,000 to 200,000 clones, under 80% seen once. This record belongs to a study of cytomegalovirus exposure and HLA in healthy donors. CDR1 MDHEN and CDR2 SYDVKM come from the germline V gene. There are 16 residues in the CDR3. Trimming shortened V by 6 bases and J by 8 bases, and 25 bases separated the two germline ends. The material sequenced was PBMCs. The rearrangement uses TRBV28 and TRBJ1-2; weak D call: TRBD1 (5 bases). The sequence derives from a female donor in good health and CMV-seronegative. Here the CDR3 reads CASSPILGAAARGYTF. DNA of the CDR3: TGTGCCAGCAGCCCCATCCTTGGGGCGGCCGCACGAGGCTACACCTTC.